This T cell receptor (beta chain) was recorded in a study of beta chain features in type 1 diabetes. General study results and limits: Naive, central memory and Treg TCRB repertoires appeared more alike in patients than in healthy donors. Moderate but significant shortening of TCRB CDR3s was recorded in all four CD4+ subsets from Type 1 diabetes patients.

Of note for this clone: The antigen is unknown.

cDNA synthesis used the whole RNA isolate, giving expressed TCRB sequences. Some clones are missing from TCRdb's copy, which holds only in-frame ones; the method was immunoSEQ multiplex PCR. The sample shows about 160,000 clones, 8% to 8.5% of them seen only once. V shed 3 bases and J 6 bases; nucleotides not matched to a gene: 7. CDR1 and CDR2 (germline): SGHRS, YFSETQ. The CDR3 spans 16 residues. The sequence derives from a woman younger than 35 with type 1 diabetes. Material for sequencing was central memory CD4+ T cells from blood. This chain links TRBV5-1 with TRBJ2-3, with 13 bases aligning to TRBD2. The CDR3 DNA sequence: TGCGCCAGCAGCTACGGACTAGCGGGGGCCTGGGATACGCAGTATTTT. Translating gives CASSYGLAGAWDTQYF.